A single sample is the source of the 2 T cell receptor beta chains below, sequenced in a study of beta chain features in type 1 diabetes. Study outcomes and limitations: The study found moderately but significantly shorter TCRB CDR3s in all four CD4+ subsets of Type 1 diabetes patients.

Reverse transcription of all isolated RNA meant that expressed TCRB transcripts were sequenced. The repertoire was sequenced with immunoSEQ multiplex PCR; TCRdb's copy has only in-frame clones and lacks some. The repertoire holds 640,000 or so clones, with more than 13% as singletons. Their target antigens are unknown. Sequencing was done on a sample of naive CD4+ T cells from blood. Source of these receptors: a man aged 18-30 years with type 1 diabetes.

In this sample, this clone turned up a few times. This rearrangement joins TRBV19 to TRBJ2-1; TRBD1 matches 10 bases. This CDR3 has 14 residues. Germline assignment: CDR1 LNHDA and CDR2 SQIVND (reference sequence). Unmatched junction bases numbered 4, after V lost 1 base and J lost 10 bases. This chain's CDR3 is CASSIGTGGREQFF. Written as DNA, the CDR3 is TGTGCCAGTAGTATAGGGACAGGGGGAAGGGAGCAGTTCTTC.

The V call is TRBV7-3, the J call TRBJ2-1; D might be TRBD2 (7 bases). The CDR3 consists of 16 residues. Per the germline V gene, CDR1 is SGHTA and CDR2 is FQGTGA. With 5 bases removed from V and 4 bases from J, the gap between germline ends came to 18 bases. The CDR3 nucleotides read TGTGCCAGCAGCCACCGCGGGGGCCGTTCTTACAATGAGCAGTTCTTC. Translating it yields CASSHRGGRSYNEQFF.